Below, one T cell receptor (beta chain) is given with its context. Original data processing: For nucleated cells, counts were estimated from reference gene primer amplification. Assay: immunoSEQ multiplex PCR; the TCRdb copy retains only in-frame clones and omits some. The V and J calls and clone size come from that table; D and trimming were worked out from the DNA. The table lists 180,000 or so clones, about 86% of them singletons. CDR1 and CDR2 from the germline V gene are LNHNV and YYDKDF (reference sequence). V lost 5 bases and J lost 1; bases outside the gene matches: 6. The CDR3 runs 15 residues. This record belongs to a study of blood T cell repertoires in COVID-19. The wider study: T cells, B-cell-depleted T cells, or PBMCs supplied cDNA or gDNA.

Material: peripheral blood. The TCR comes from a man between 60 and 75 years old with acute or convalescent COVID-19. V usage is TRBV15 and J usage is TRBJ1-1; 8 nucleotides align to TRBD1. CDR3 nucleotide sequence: TGTGCCACCAGCCCCCGTGACAGGGGGAACACTGAAGCTTTCTTT. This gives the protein CATSPRDRGNTEAFF.